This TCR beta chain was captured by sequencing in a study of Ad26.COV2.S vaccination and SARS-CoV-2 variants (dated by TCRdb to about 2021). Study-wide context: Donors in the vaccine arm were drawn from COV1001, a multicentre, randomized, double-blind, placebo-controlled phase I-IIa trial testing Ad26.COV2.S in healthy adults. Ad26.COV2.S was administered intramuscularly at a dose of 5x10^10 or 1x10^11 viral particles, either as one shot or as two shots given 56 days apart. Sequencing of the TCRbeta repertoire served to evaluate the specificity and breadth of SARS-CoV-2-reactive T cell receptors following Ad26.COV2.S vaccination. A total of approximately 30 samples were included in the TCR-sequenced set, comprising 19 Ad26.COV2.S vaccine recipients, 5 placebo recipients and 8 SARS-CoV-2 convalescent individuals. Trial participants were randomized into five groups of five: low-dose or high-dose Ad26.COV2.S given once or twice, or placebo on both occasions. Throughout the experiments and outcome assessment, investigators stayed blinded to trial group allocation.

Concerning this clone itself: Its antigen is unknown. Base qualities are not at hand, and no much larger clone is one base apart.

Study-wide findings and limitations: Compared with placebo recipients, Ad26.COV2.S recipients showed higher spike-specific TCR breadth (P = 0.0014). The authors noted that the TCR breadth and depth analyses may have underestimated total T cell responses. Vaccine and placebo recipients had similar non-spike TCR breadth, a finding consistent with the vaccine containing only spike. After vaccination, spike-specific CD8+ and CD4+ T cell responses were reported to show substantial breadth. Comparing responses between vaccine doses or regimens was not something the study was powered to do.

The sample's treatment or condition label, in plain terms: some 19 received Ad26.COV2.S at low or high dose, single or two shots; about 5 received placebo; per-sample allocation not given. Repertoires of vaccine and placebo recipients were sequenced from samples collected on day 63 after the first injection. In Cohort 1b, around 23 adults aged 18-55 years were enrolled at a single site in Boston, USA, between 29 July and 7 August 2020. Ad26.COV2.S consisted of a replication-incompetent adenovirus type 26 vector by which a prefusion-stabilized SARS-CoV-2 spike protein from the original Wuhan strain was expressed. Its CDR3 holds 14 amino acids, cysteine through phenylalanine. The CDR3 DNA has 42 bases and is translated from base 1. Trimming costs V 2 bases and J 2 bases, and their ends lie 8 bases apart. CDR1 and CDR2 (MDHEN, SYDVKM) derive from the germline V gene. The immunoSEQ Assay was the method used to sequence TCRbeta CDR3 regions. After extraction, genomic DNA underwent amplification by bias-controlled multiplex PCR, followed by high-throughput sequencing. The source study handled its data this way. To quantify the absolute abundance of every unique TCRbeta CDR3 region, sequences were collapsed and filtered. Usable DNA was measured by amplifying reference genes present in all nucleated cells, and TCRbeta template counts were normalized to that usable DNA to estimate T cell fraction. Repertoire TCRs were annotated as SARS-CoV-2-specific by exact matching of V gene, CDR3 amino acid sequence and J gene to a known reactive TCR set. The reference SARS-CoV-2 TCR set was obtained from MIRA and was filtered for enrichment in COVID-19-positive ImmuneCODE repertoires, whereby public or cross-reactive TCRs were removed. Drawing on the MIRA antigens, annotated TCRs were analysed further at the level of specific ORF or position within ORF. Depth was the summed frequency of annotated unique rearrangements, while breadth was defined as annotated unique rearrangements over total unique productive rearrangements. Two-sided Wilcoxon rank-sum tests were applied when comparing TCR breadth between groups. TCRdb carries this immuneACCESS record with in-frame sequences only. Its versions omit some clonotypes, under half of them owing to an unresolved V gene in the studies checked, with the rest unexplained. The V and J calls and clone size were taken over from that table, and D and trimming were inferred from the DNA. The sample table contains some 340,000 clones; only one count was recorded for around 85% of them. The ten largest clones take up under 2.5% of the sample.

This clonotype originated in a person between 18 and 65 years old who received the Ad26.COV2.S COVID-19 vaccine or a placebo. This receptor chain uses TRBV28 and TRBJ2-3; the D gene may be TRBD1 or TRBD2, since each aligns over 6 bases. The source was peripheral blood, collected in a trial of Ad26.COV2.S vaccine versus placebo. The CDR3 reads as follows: CASSLGGLTDTQYF. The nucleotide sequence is TGTGCCAGCAGTTTAGGGGGGCTCACAGATACGCAGTATTTT.